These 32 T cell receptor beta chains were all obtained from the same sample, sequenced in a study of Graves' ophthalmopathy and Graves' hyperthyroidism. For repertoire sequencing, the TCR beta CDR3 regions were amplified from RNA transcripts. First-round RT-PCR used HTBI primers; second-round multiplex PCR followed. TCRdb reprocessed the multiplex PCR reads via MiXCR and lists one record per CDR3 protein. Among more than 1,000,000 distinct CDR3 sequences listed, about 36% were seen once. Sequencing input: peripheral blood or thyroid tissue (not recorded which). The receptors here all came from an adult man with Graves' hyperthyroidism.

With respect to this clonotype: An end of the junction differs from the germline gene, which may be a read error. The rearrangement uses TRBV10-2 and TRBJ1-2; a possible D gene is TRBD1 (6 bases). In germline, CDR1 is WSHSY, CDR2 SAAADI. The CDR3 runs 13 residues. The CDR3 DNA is TGTGCCAGCAGAGGGGACACAAACTATGGCTACACCTTC. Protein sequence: CASRGDTNYGYTF.

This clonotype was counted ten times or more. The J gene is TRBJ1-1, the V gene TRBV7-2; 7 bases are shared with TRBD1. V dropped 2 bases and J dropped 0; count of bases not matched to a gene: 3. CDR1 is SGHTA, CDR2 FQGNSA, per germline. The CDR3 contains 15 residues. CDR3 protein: CASSLRGRVNTEAFF. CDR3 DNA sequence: TGTGCCAGCAGCTTAAGGGGGCGAGTGAACACTGAAGCTTTCTTT.

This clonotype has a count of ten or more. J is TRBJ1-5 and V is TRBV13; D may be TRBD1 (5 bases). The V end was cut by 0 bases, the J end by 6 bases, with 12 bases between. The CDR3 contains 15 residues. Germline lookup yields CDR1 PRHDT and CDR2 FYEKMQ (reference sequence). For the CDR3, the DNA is TGTGCCAGCAGCTTAGGTTCAGGGTTCGGTCAGCCCCAGCATTTT. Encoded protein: CASSLGSGFGQPQHF.

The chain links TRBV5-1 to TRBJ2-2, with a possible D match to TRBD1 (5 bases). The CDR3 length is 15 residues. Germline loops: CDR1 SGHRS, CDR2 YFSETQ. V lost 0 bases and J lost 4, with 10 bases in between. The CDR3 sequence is CASSLETVGTGELFF. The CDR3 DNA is TGCGCCAGCAGCTTGGAGACAGTCGGCACCGGGGAGCTGTTTTTT.

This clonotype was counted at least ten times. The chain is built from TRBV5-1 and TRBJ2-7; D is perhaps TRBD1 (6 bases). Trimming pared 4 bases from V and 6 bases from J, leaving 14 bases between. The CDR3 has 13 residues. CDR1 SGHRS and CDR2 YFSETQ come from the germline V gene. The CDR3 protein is CASSTNDRSEQYF. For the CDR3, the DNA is TGCGCCAGCAGCACGAACGACAGGAGCGAGCAGTACTTC.

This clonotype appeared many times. CDR3 sequence (DNA): TGTGCCAGCGGGGGGGGGGGGGCGCGTACTGAAGCTTTCTTT. It encodes CASGGGGARTEAFF. The chain has TRBV2 and TRBJ1-1; tentative D call: TRBD1 (6 bases). Germline-derived CDR1 and CDR2 are SNHLY and FYNNEI. The V end was cut by 8 bases, the J end by 5 bases, with 18 bases between. This CDR3 region has 14 residues.

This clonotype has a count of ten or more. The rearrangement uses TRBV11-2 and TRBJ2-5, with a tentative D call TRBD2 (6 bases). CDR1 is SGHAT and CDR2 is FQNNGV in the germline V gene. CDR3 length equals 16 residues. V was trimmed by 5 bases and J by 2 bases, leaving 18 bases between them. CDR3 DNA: TGTGCCAGCAGCCTCCGTGGCGGACTACCTCAAGAGACCCAGTACTTC. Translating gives CASSLRGGLPQETQYF.

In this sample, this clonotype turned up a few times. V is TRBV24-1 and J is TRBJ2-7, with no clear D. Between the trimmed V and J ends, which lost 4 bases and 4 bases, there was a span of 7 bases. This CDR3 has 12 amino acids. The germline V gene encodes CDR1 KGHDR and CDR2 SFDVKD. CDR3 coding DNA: TGTGCCACCAGTGAAACGGGTTACGAGCAGTACTTC. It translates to CATSETGYEQYF.

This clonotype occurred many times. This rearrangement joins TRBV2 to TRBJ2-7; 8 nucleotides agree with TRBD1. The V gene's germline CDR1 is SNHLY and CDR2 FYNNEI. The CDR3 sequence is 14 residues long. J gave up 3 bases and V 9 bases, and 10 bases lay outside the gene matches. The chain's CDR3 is CASSRGQGGYEQYF. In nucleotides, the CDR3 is TGTGCCAGTTCCAGGGGGCAGGGAGGCTACGAGCAGTACTTC.

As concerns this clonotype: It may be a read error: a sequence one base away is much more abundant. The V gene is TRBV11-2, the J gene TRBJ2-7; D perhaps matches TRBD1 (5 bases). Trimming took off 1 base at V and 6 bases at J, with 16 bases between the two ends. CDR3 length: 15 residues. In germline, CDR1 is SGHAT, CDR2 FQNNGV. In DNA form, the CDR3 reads TGTGCCAGCAGCTTAGTCAGGGTAGAAATCGGCGAGCAGTACTTC. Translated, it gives CASSLVRVEIGEQYF.

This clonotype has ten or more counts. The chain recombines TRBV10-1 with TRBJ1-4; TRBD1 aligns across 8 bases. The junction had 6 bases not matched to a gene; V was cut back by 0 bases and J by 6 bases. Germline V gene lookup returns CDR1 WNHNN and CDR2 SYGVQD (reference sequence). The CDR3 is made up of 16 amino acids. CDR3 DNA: TGCGCCAGCAGTGAGTCGTGGGACAGGAAACATGAAAAACTGTTTTTT. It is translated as CASSESWDRKHEKLFF.

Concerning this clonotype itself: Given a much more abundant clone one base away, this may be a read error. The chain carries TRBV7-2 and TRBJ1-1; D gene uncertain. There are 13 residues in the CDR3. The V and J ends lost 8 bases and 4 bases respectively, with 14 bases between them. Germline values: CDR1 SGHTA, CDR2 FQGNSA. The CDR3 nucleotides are TGTGCCAGCCGCCCAAGGTACCTCACTGAAGCTTTCTTT. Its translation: CASRPRYLTEAFF.

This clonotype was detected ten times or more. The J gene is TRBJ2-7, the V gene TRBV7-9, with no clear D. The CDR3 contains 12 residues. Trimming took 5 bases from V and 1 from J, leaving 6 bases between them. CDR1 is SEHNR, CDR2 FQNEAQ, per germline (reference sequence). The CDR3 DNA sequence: TGTGCCAGCAGCCAAGGTTCCTACGAGCAGTACTTC. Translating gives CASSQGSYEQYF. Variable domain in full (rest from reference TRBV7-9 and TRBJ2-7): DTGVSQNPRHKITKRGQNVTFRCDPISEHNRLYWYRQTLGQGPEFLTYFQNEAQLEKSRLLSDRFSAERPKGSFSTLEIQRTEQGDSAMYLCASSQGSYEQYFGPGTRLTVT.

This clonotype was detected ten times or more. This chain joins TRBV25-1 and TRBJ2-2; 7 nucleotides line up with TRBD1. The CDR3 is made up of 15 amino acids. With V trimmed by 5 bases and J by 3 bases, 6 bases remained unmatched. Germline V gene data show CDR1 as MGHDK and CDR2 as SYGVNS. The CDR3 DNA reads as TGTGCCAGCAGTCTCCGGGACAGACACACCGGGGAGCTGTTTTTT. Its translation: CASSLRDRHTGELFF.

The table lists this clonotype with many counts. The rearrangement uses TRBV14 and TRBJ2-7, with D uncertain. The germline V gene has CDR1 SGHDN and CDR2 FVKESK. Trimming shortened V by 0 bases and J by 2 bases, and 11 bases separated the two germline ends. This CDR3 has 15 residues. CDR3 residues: CASSQDLSSTYEQYF. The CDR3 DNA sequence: TGTGCCAGCAGCCAAGATCTGAGTTCCACCTACGAGCAGTACTTC.

In DNA form, the CDR3 reads TGCAGCGTTGAAGATCGGGGAAAGGCCCAAGAGACCCAGTACTTC. Protein sequence: CSVEDRGKAQETQYF. The V call is TRBV29-1, the J call TRBJ2-5; D is perhaps TRBD2 (5 bases). Germline V gene lookup returns CDR1 SQVTM and CDR2 ANQGSEA. The CDR3 loop spans 15 amino acids. Trimming cost V 0 bases and J 1 base, with 12 bases left between them.

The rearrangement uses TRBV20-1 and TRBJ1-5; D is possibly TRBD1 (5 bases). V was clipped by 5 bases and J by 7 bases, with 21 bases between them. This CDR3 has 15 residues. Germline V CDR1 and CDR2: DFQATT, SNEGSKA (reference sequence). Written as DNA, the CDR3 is TGCAGTGCTTCTCCCGGGACCGCGAGGGGACAGCCCCAGCATTTT. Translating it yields CSASPGTARGQPQHF.

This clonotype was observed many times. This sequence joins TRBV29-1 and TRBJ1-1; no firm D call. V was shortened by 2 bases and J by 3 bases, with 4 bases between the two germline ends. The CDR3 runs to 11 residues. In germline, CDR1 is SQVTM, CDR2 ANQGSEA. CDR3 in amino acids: CSVEWYTEAFF. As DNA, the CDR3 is TGCAGCGTTGAATGGTACACTGAAGCTTTCTTT.

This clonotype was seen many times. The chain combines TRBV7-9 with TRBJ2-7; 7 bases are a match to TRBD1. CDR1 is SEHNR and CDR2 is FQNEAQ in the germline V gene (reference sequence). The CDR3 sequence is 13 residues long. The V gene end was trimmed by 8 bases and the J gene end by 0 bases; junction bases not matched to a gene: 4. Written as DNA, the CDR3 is TGTGCCAGCGACAGGGACAACTCCTACGAGCAGTACTTC. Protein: CASDRDNSYEQYF.

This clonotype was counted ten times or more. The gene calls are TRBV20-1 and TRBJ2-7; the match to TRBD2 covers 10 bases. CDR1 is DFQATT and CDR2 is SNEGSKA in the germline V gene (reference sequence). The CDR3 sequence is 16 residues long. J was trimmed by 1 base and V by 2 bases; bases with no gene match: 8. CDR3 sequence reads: CSARLGRTSGSYEQYF. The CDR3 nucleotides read TGCAGTGCTAGATTAGGGAGGACTAGCGGTTCCTACGAGCAGTACTTC.

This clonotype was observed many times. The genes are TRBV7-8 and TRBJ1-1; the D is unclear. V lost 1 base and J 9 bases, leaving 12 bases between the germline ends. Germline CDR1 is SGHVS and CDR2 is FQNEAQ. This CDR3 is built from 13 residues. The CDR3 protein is CASSLVEKGQAFF. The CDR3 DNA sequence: TGTGCCAGCAGCTTAGTCGAGAAAGGTCAAGCTTTCTTT. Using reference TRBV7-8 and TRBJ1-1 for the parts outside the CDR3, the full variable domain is GAGVSQSPRYKVAKRGQDVALRCDPISGHVSLFWYQQALGQGPEFLTYFQNEAQLDKSGLPSDRFFAERPEGSVSTLKIQRTQQEDSAVYLCASSLVEKGQAFFGQGTRLTVV.

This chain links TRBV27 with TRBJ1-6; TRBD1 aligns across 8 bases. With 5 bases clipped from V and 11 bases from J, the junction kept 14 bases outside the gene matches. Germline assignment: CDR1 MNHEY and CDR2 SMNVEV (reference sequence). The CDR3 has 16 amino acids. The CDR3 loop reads CASSTERTGKGTPLHF. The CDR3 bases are TGTGCCAGCAGTACCGAAAGGACAGGGAAAGGAACACCCCTCCACTTT.

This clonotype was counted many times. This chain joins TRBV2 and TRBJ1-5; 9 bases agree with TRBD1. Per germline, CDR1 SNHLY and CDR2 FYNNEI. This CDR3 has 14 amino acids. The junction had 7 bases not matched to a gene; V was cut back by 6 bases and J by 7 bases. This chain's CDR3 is CASRRDRAGQPQHF. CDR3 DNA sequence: TGTGCCAGCAGAAGGGACAGGGCGGGCCAGCCCCAGCATTTT. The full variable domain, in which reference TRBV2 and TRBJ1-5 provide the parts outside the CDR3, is EPEVTQTPSHQVTQMGQEVILRCVPISNHLYFYWYRQILGQKVEFLVSFYNNEISEKSEIFDDQFSVERPDGSNFTLKIRSTKLEDSAMYFCASRRDRAGQPQHFGDGTRLSIL.

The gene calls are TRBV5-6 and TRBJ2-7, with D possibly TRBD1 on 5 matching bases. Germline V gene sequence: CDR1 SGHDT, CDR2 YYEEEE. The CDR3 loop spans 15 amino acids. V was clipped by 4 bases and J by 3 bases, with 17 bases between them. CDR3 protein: CASSQSDRLLYEQYF. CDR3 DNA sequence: TGTGCCAGCAGCCAAAGCGACAGACTCCTCTACGAGCAGTACTTC.

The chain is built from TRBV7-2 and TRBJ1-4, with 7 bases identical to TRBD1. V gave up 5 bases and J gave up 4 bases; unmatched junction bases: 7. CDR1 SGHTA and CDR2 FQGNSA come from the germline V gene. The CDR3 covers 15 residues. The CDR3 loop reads CASSMQTGNNEKLFF. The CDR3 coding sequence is TGTGCCAGCAGCATGCAGACAGGGAATAATGAAAAACTGTTTTTT.

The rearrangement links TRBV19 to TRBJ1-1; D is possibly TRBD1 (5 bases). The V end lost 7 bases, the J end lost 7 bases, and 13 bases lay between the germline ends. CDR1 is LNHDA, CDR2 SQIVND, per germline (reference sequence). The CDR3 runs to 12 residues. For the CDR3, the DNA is TGTGCCAGTACTCTATGGGGGGGTGAAGCTTTCTTT. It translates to CASTLWGGEAFF. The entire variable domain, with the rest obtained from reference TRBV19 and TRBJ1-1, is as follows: DGGITQSPKYLFRKEGQNVTLSCEQNLNHDAMYWYRQDPGQGLRLIYYSQIVNDFQKGDIAEGYSVSREKKESFPLTVTSAQKNPTAFYLCASTLWGGEAFFGQGTRLTVV.

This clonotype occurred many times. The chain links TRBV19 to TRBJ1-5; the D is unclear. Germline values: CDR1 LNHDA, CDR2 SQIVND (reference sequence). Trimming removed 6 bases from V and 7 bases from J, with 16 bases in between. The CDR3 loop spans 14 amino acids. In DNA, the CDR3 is TGTGCCAGTAGGGGCCCGGGCGCTGACCAGCCCCAGCATTTT. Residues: CASRGPGADQPQHF.

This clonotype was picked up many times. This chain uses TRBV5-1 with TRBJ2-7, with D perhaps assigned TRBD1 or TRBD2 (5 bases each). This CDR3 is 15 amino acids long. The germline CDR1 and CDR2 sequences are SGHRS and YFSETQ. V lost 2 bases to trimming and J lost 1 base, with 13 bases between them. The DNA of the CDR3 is TGCGCCAGCAGCTTACGGGGCCTGAAGTCCTACGAGCAGTACTTC. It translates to CASSLRGLKSYEQYF.

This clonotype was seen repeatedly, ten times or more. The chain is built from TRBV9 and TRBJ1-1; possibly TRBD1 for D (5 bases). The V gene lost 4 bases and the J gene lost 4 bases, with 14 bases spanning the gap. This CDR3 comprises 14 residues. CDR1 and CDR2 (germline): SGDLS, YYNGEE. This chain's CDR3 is CASSPSGAVTEAFF. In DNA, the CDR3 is TGTGCCAGCAGCCCTAGTGGGGCGGTCACTGAAGCTTTCTTT.

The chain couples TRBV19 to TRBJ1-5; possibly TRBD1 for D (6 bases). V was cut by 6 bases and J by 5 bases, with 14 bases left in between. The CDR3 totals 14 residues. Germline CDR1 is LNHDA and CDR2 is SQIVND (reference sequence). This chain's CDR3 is CASSGTGTHQPQHF. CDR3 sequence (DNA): TGTGCCAGTAGCGGAACAGGGACCCATCAGCCCCAGCATTTT.

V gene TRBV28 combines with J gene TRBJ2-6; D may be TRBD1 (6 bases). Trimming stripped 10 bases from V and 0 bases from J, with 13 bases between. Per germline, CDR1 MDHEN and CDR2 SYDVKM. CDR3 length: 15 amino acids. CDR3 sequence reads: CAIEGHHSGANVLTF. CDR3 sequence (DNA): TGTGCCATTGAGGGACACCACTCTGGGGCCAACGTCCTGACTTTC.

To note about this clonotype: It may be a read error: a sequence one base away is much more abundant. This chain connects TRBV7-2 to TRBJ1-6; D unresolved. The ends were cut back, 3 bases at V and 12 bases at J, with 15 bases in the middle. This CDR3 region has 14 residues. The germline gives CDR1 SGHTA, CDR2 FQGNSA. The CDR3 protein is CASSLALAPRPLHF. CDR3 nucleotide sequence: TGTGCCAGCAGCTTGGCTCTGGCCCCCCGACCCCTCCACTTT.